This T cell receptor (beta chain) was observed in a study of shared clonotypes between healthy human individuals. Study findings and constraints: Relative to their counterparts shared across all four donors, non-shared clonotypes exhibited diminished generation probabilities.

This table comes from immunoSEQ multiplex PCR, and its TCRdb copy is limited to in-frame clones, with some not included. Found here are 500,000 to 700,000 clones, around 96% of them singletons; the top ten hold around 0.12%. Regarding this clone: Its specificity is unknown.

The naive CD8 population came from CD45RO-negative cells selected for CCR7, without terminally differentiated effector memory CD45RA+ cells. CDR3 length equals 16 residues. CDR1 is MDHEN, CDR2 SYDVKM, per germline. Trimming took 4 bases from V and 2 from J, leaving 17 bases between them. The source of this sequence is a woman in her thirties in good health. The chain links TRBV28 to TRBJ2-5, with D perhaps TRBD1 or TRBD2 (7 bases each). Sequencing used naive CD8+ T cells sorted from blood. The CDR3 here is CASSSPREGQQETQYF. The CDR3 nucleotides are TGTGCCAGCAGTTCGCCGAGGGAGGGACAGCAAGAGACCCAGTACTTC.